This TCR beta chain was sequenced for a study of T cell changes during pregnancy in multiple sclerosis. CDR1 is SGHKS, CDR2 YYEKEE, per germline (reference sequence). Between the trimmed V and J ends, which lost 3 bases and 5 bases, there was a span of 12 bases. The CDR3 has 14 amino acids. Libraries were prepared by immunoSEQ multiplex PCR; TCRdb keeps only in-frame clonotypes and omits some of them. Among about 24,000 clones listed, 85% to 90% were seen once. The chain has TRBV5-5 and TRBJ2-4, with D possibly matching TRBD2 (6 bases). The source is a female donor in good health, enrolled as a control in a pregnancy study. The sample in question was CD4+ T cells from peripheral blood mononuclear cells, obtained in the first trimester of pregnancy. The CDR3, as DNA: TGTGCCAGCAGCTCCTGGGGGGACGAAAACATTCAGTACTTC. Translation gives CASSSWGDENIQYF.